The source of this TCR beta chain is a study of blood T cells in healthy people across ages. A J-beta primer mix and a sample-barcoded 5' primer were used in a second PCR of about 7 to 12 cycles. TCRdb fed the 5' RACE reads into MiXCR, producing one record per CDR3 protein. The sample consists of some 790,000 distinct CDR3 sequences, 25% to 30% of them appearing once. V lost 2 bases, J lost 0 bases, and 17 bases lay in between. Germline V CDR1 and CDR2: LNHNV, YYDKDF (reference sequence). The length of the CDR3 is 18 residues. The chain employs TRBV15 and TRBJ2-4; D may correspond to TRBD1 or TRBD2 (5 bases each). The sequencing input was blood. The sequence was obtained from an elderly woman in good health. DNA for the CDR3: TGTGCCACCAGCAGAATATCCCCGGGACCTCTAGCCAAAAACATTCAGTACTTC. It codes for CATSRISPGPLAKNIQYF.